Below, 8 T cell receptor beta chains from the same sample are listed, as sequenced in a study of shared T cell receptors in the human thymus. Only in-frame clones appear in the TCRdb table, and some are missing; sequencing was by immunoSEQ multiplex PCR. The data contain 550,000 to 800,000 clones, approximately 83% of them singletons. Separately, the same data were catalogued under a study of human thymus T cells.

The source material was thymocytes. These receptors were taken from a girl in the first two years of life with a congenital heart defect.

The rearrangement uses TRBV5-1 and TRBJ1-1; D possibly corresponds to TRBD1 (6 bases). The ends were cut back, 3 bases at V and 2 bases at J, with 20 bases in the middle. CDR3 size: 17 residues. Germline V gives CDR1 SGHRS, CDR2 YFSETQ. The CDR3 nucleotides are TGCGCCAGCAGCTCTCTATTTAGGGGGAACTCCAACACTGAAGCTTTCTTT. Amino acids: CASSSLFRGNSNTEAFF.

This chain uses TRBV4-3 with TRBJ1-1, with 10 bases matching TRBD1. Trimming at V came to 3 bases and at J to 7 bases, leaving 17 bases not matched to a gene. This CDR3 spans 18 amino acids. The V gene's germline CDR1 is LGHNA and CDR2 YSLEER. The CDR3 DNA sequence: TGCGCCAGCAGCCAGACTGCACCTGAACCGGGACAGGGGTGTGAAGCTTTCTTT. This encodes CASSQTAPEPGQGCEAFF.

This chain connects TRBV11-2 to TRBJ2-1; 13 nucleotides line up with TRBD2. CDR3 length equals 18 residues. The germline gives CDR1 SGHAT, CDR2 FQNNGV. Losses at the gene ends were 5 bases for V and 2 bases for J; bases not matched to a gene: 9. The CDR3 here is CASSPTRTSGRTYNEQFF. CDR3 bases: TGTGCCAGCAGCCCGACAAGGACTAGCGGGAGAACCTACAATGAGCAGTTCTTC.

The chain is built from TRBV29-1 and TRBJ1-2; 7 nucleotides agree with TRBD1. Trimming removed 3 bases from V and 4 bases from J; junction bases left unmatched: 5. Germline lookup yields CDR1 SQVTM and CDR2 ANQGSEA. This CDR3 comprises 13 residues. The CDR3 loop reads CSVDSGGTYGYTF. CDR3 nucleotides: TGCAGCGTTGACTCAGGGGGGACCTATGGCTACACCTTC.

V and J are TRBV5-4 and TRBJ2-1; no reliable D call. The V and J ends lost 4 bases and 5 bases respectively, with 25 bases between them. Germline-derived CDR1 and CDR2 are SGHNT and YYREEE (reference sequence). This CDR3 is 18 amino acids long. The CDR3 coding sequence is TGTGCCAGCAGCCATACCAGATCCCACCGTATCCGAAACAATGAGCAGTTCTTC. Translated: CASSHTRSHRIRNNEQFF.

This clone was found once. Other DNA sequences in the same sample also yield this CDR3. The chain is built from TRBV6-5 and TRBJ1-3; D perhaps matches TRBD1 (5 bases). Germline CDR1 MNHEY, CDR2 SVGAGI. The CDR3 contains 15 residues. Between the trimmed V and J ends, which lost 0 bases and 1 base, there was a span of 7 bases. DNA for the CDR3: TGTGCCAGCAGTTACTCCGGGGGATCTGGAAACACCATATATTTT. It is translated as CASSYSGGSGNTIYF.

V usage is TRBV2 and J usage is TRBJ2-5; tentative D call: TRBD2 (6 bases). This CDR3 comprises 16 residues. Germline V gene data show CDR1 as SNHLY and CDR2 as FYNNEI. V was pared by 2 bases and J by 5 bases, with 18 bases between. Written as DNA, the CDR3 is TGTGCCAGCAGTGAACGGGGGAGGCGGCCTCGGGAGACCCAGTACTTC. Its translation is CASSERGRRPRETQYF.

V and J are TRBV7-3 and TRBJ1-1; 10 bases are shared with TRBD1. The CDR3 is made up of 18 amino acids. CDR1 is SGHTA and CDR2 is FQGTGA in the germline V gene. The trim removed 3 bases at V and 3 bases at J, leaving 13 bases unmatched. DNA for the CDR3: TGTGCCAGCAGCTTCGGAGGACAGGGGGAAGACGGGGACACTGAAGCTTTCTTT. Its protein is CASSFGGQGEDGDTEAFF.